One and the same sample provided the 4 T cell receptor beta chains below, sequenced in a study of monozygotic twins with inflammatory bowel disease. TCRdb reprocessed the 5' RACE reads, with one entry per CDR3 protein and no DNA. The table lists some 170,000 distinct CDR3 sequences, with around 6.8% in the top ten. Sequenced input: blood. Receptors were obtained from a human donor with ulcerative colitis or Crohn's disease, or a healthy co-twin of an affected twin (not recorded which).

The chain recombines TRBV6-2 or TRBV6-3 with TRBJ1-5. The CDR3 covers 21 residues. Germline loops: CDR1 MNHEY, CDR2 SVGEGT. The CDR3 spells CASSPPHRRGGNRYSNQPQHF.

The chain has TRBV10-3 and TRBJ1-1; checking the TCRdb D call of TRBD1 is not possible without DNA. CDR1 is ENHRY and CDR2 is SYGVKD in the germline V gene. The CDR3 is 13 amino acids. CDR3 in amino acids: CATQAPGLGEAFF.

The V gene is TRBV7-2, the J gene TRBJ2-1; TCRdb calls TRBD2, which cannot be checked without DNA. The CDR3 is made up of 16 amino acids. Germline CDR1 is SGHTA and CDR2 is FQGNSA. The chain's CDR3 is CASSLQASGIRNEQFF.

This chain connects TRBV28 to TRBJ2-7; TCRdb proposes TRBD1, but this gene call is untestable without DNA. Germline V gives CDR1 MDHEN, CDR2 SYDVKM. The CDR3 has 16 residues. The CDR3 protein is CASSPLEEGAVHEQYF.